Each of the 27 T cell receptor beta chains below was sequenced from the same sample in a study of T cell responses to AZD1222 COVID-19 vaccine. Profiling relied on immunoSEQ multiplex PCR, and the TCRdb table lists in-frame clones only, not all of them. The table shows 95,000 to 100,000 clones, with 90% occurring only once. The sequences come from peripheral blood, collected on day 0 of AZD1222 vaccination. The source of these receptors is an adult in good health.

V gene TRBV7-2 combines with J gene TRBJ2-5; the D gene is possibly TRBD1 (5 bases). The V and J ends lost 6 bases and 1 base respectively, with 12 bases between them. Germline CDR1 SGHTA, CDR2 FQGNSA. This CDR3 is built from 14 residues. The CDR3 sequence is CASRTAGSQETQYF. The CDR3 DNA follows: TGTGCCAGCAGAACGGCAGGGTCCCAAGAGACCCAGTACTTC.

This chain joins TRBV10-3 and TRBJ1-3; tentative D call: TRBD1 (6 bases). V lost 5 bases and J 0 bases, leaving 11 bases between the germline ends. The CDR3 totals 15 residues. Germline V gene data show CDR1 as ENHRY and CDR2 as SYGVKD. CDR3 amino acids: CAISQDRLSGNTIYF. The CDR3 DNA is TGTGCCATCAGTCAAGACAGGCTCTCTGGAAACACCATATATTTT.

V and J are TRBV7-9 and TRBJ2-1; 9 bases align to TRBD2. The germline V gene has CDR1 SEHNR and CDR2 FQNEAQ (reference sequence). V dropped 1 base and J dropped 0; count of bases not matched to a gene: 10. CDR3 length: 19 residues. The CDR3 spells CASSLGGGRAPYSYNEQFF. CDR3 nucleotides: TGTGCCAGCAGCTTAGGGGGCGGGAGGGCTCCTTACTCCTACAATGAGCAGTTCTTC.

CDR3 DNA: TGTGCCACCGGGGGGGAGGGACTCACAGATACGCAGTATTTT. Translated: CATGGEGLTDTQYF. The chain has TRBV24-1 and TRBJ2-3; 7 bases are shared with TRBD2. This CDR3 has 14 amino acids. Trimming removed 9 bases from V and 2 bases from J; junction bases left unmatched: 7. The germline V gene encodes CDR1 KGHDR and CDR2 SFDVKD.

The chain employs TRBV28 and TRBJ1-2, with D tentatively TRBD1 (6 bases). Trimming took off 1 base at V and 8 bases at J, with 8 bases between the two ends. CDR3 size: 12 residues. Germline values: CDR1 MDHEN, CDR2 SYDVKM. CDR3: CASSLLGGGYTF. DNA for the CDR3: TGTGCCAGCAGTTTATTAGGGGGAGGCTACACCTTC.

The V and J genes are TRBV7-9 and TRBJ2-1; no firm D call. Germline-derived CDR1 and CDR2 are SEHNR and FQNEAQ (reference sequence). The V gene lost 2 bases and the J gene lost 9 bases, with 17 bases spanning the gap. The length of the CDR3 is 15 residues. CDR3 loop: CASSLKLSPFGEQFF. The CDR3 DNA reads as TGTGCCAGCAGCTTAAAGCTATCACCATTCGGTGAGCAGTTCTTC.

The chain employs TRBV6-1 and TRBJ1-1, with D perhaps TRBD1 (6 bases). Trimming stripped 7 bases from V and 2 bases from J, with 14 bases between. The CDR3 has 14 residues. The germline V gene encodes CDR1 MNHNS and CDR2 SASEGT. The CDR3 DNA follows: TGTGCCAGCACCCCAACAGGGTCCAACACTGAAGCTTTCTTT. It yields the protein CASTPTGSNTEAFF.

This chain uses TRBV11-1 with TRBJ2-7; 7 nucleotides match TRBD1. This CDR3 is 15 amino acids long. The germline gives CDR1 SGHAT, CDR2 FQDESV (reference sequence). The junction had 7 bases not matched to a gene; V was cut back by 4 bases and J by 1 base. The DNA of the CDR3 is TGTGCCAGCAGCTCCCACGGGACAGTATCCTACGAGCAGTACTTC. It translates to CASSSHGTVSYEQYF.

The chain links TRBV11-2 to TRBJ2-7, with 10 bases matching TRBD2. Trimming took 1 base from V and 2 from J; bases not matched to a gene: 5. The CDR3 is made up of 16 amino acids. Germline-derived CDR1 and CDR2 are SGHAT and FQNNGV. The chain's CDR3 is CASSLGLAGETYEQYF. The CDR3 coding sequence is TGTGCCAGCAGCTTAGGGCTAGCGGGGGAAACCTACGAGCAGTACTTC.

The rearrangement joins TRBV5-1 to TRBJ1-2; the match to TRBD1 covers 7 bases. This CDR3 region has 17 residues. With V trimmed by 4 bases and J by 2 bases, 14 bases remained unmatched. Looked up from germline, CDR1 is SGHRS and CDR2 is YFSETQ. CDR3 protein: CASSVTPRDRINYGYTF. CDR3 bases: TGCGCCAGCAGCGTAACACCCAGGGACAGAATCAACTATGGCTACACCTTC.

The chain links TRBV19 to TRBJ1-1, with D perhaps matching TRBD1 (5 bases). V was cut by 5 bases and J by 3 bases, with 13 bases left in between. There are 14 residues in the CDR3. Germline V lookup: CDR1 LNHDA, CDR2 SQIVND (reference sequence). For the CDR3, the DNA is TGTGCCAGTAGTGTGACGGGGGGGGACACTGAAGCTTTCTTT. As protein: CASSVTGGDTEAFF.

The V and J genes are TRBV19 and TRBJ2-5; maybe TRBD2 (7 bases). V lost 3 bases and J lost 5, with 13 bases in between. There are 14 residues in the CDR3. Germline V gives CDR1 LNHDA, CDR2 SQIVND (reference sequence). The CDR3 DNA reads TGTGCCAGTAGTATTTCGGGGGGCTGGGAGACCCAGTACTTC. Its translation: CASSISGGWETQYF.

This rearrangement joins TRBV28 to TRBJ2-3; TRBD1 agrees at 7 bases. The trim removed 3 bases at V and 5 bases at J, leaving 2 bases unmatched. The length of the CDR3 is 13 residues. Per the germline V gene, CDR1 is MDHEN and CDR2 is SYDVKM. CDR3 loop: CASSFTGEDTQYF. CDR3 nucleotide sequence: TGTGCCAGCAGTTTCACAGGGGAAGATACGCAGTATTTT. Full variable domain (outside the CDR3, taken from reference TRBV28 and TRBJ2-3): DVKVTQSSRYLVKRTGEKVFLECVQDMDHENMFWYRQDPGLGLRLIYFSYDVKMKEKGDIPEGYSVSREKKERFSLILESASTNQTSMYLCASSFTGEDTQYFGPGTRLTVL.

The sample holds one count of this clone. This chain links TRBV28 with TRBJ2-1, with 8 positions matching TRBD2. V shed 2 bases, J shed 8 bases, and the junction held 17 bases outside the gene matches. CDR1 and CDR2 (germline): MDHEN, SYDVKM. The CDR3 sequence is 18 residues long. CDR3 DNA sequence: TGTGCCAGCAGTTTACCCCCCGTAACTAGCGGCACGGGAGATGAGCAGTTCTTC. This encodes CASSLPPVTSGTGDEQFF.

V is TRBV5-1 and J is TRBJ1-3; no firm D call. The CDR3 covers 14 residues. CDR1 is SGHRS, CDR2 YFSETQ, per germline. Trimming stripped 1 base from V and 4 bases from J, with 9 bases between. The CDR3 region is CASSLTPWGNTIYF. CDR3 nucleotide sequence: TGCGCCAGCAGCTTGACCCCCTGGGGAAACACCATATATTTT.

The V gene is TRBV2, the J gene TRBJ2-5; D gene uncertain. Trimming took 10 bases from V and 5 from J, leaving 11 bases between them. This CDR3 is 11 amino acids long. Germline V lookup: CDR1 SNHLY, CDR2 FYNNEI. Here the CDR3 DNA reads TGTGCCACGTCTAGGGCTGAGACCCAGTACTTC. Translating gives CATSRAETQYF.

The rearrangement uses TRBV5-3 and TRBJ2-1; no clear D gene. TRBV5-3 is marked as an open reading frame, function uncertain. CDR3 length: 14 residues. V was clipped by 1 base and J by 7 bases, with 12 bases between them. In DNA, the CDR3 is TGTGCCAGAAGCTTGTCTTCTGTAATGAATGAGCAGTTCTTC. Protein: CARSLSSVMNEQFF.

This chain uses TRBV5-1 with TRBJ2-7; 10 bases match TRBD2. The CDR3 is made up of 15 amino acids. The J segment lost 5 bases and the V segment lost 0 bases, leaving 5 bases of the junction unmatched. Germline assignment: CDR1 SGHRS and CDR2 YFSETQ. CDR3 in DNA: TGCGCCAGCAGCTTGGCCGCTAGCGGGAGTAACGAGCAGTACTTC. Translation gives CASSLAASGSNEQYF.

This clone was seen only once. This sample also contains other DNA sequences that code for the same CDR3. V and J are TRBV7-2 and TRBJ1-3; TRBD1 matches 11 bases. The germline V gene encodes CDR1 SGHTA and CDR2 FQGNSA. Trimming removed 1 base from V and 4 bases from J; junction bases left unmatched: 0. CDR3 length: 15 residues. The CDR3 protein is CASSLGTGGGNTIYF. The CDR3 nucleotides read TGTGCCAGCAGCTTAGGGACAGGGGGCGGAAACACCATATATTTT.

The V call is TRBV19, the J call TRBJ1-1, with TRBD1 matching 11 bases. Looked up from germline, CDR1 is LNHDA and CDR2 is SQIVND (reference sequence). J was trimmed by 10 bases and V by 3 bases; bases with no gene match: 13. CDR3 length equals 16 residues. CDR3 residues: CASSILQRGQGGRAFF. DNA of the CDR3: TGTGCCAGTAGTATCTTACAGAGGGGACAGGGGGGTAGAGCTTTCTTT.

This chain connects TRBV4-3 to TRBJ2-2; TRBD2 aligns across 10 bases. The junction had 5 bases not matched to a gene; V was cut back by 0 bases and J by 7 bases. This CDR3 is 16 amino acids long. Germline V gives CDR1 LGHNA, CDR2 YSLEER. CDR3 sequence reads: CASSQDASGSVGELFF. Here the CDR3 DNA reads TGCGCCAGCAGCCAAGATGCTAGCGGGAGTGTCGGGGAGCTGTTTTTT.

The genes are TRBV19 and TRBJ2-5; 7 bases are shared with TRBD2. CDR3 length equals 14 residues. Germline trimming cut 5 bases from V and 5 bases from J; bases unmatched to any gene: 8. Germline V lookup: CDR1 LNHDA, CDR2 SQIVND (reference sequence). DNA for the CDR3: TGTGCCAGTAGTGGGACTATCCGCGGGGAGACCCAGTACTTC. This gives the protein CASSGTIRGETQYF.

The chain carries TRBV19 and TRBJ1-2; D not resolved. This CDR3 is built from 16 residues. CDR1 is LNHDA and CDR2 is SQIVND in the germline V gene (reference sequence). Trimming took 7 bases from V and 0 from J, leaving 18 bases between them. CDR3 amino acids: CASTRPFGGANYGYTF. For the CDR3, the DNA is TGTGCCAGTACACGTCCATTTGGCGGAGCTAACTATGGCTACACCTTC.

The gene calls are TRBV2 and TRBJ2-1; weak D call: TRBD2 (5 bases). Germline V CDR1 and CDR2: SNHLY, FYNNEI. The CDR3 is made up of 14 amino acids. The V and J ends lost 1 base and 7 bases respectively, with 11 bases between them. CDR3 DNA: TGTGCCAGCAGTGAAGGGCTACTAGGAAATGAGCAGTTCTTC. Translation gives CASSEGLLGNEQFF.

The chain carries TRBV21-1 and TRBJ2-7; TRBD1, the table's D call, lacks a check against the DNA. TRBV21-1 has pseudogene status. The CDR3 has 20 residues. The CDR3 DNA is TGTGCCAGCAGCATTAAGGCGGGACAGGGGACTAGTCGAGGAGACTACGAGCAGTACTTC. Residues: CASSIKAGQGTSRGDYEQYF.

The CDR3 sequence: CASSLRAAVGTDTQYF. CDR3 bases: TGTGCCAGCAGCTTAAGGGCGGCGGTCGGCACAGATACGCAGTATTTT. This sequence joins TRBV7-2 and TRBJ2-3; D remains ambiguous. Per the germline V gene, CDR1 is SGHTA and CDR2 is FQGNSA. This CDR3 is built from 16 residues. With 2 bases removed from V and 1 base from J, the gap between germline ends came to 13 bases.

The chain combines TRBV24-1 with TRBJ2-5, with TRBD1 identical over 10 bases. CDR1 and CDR2 from the germline V gene are KGHDR and SFDVKD. Germline trimming cut 3 bases from V and 5 bases from J; bases unmatched to any gene: 5. This CDR3 has 15 residues. The DNA of the CDR3 is TGTGCCACCAGTGATCAGACAGGGGGCCCGGAGACCCAGTACTTC. It specifies CATSDQTGGPETQYF.